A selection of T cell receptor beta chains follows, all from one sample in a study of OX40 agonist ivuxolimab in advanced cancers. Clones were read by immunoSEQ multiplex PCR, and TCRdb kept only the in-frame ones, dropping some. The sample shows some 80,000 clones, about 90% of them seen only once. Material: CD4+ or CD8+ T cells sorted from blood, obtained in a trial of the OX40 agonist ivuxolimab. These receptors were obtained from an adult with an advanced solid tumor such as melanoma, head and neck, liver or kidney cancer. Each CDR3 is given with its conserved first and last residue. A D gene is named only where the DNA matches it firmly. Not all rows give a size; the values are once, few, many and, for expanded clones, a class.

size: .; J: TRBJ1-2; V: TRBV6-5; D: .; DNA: TGTGCCAGGGAGGGTGCTGACTATGGCTACACCTTC; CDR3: CAREGADYGYTF
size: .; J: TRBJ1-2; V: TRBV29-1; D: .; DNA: TGCAGCGTTGATAACAGGGTCAACTATGGCTACACCTTC; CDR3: CSVDNRVNYGYTF
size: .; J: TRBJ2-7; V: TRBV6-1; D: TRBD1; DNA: TGTGCCAGCACCCTCGGGACAGGGTCCCACGAGCAGTACTTC; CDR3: CASTLGTGSHEQYF
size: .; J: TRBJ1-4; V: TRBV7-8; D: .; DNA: TGTGCCAGCAGCGCACCGTACAGAGTCCGAAATGAAAAACTGTTTTTT; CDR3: CASSAPYRVRNEKLFF
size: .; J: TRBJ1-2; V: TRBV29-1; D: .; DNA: TGCAGCGTTGAAACAGGCGCCTATGGCTACACCTTC; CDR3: CSVETGAYGYTF
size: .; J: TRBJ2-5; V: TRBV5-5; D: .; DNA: TGTGCCAGCAGCTTGGTCATGGAGACCCAGTACTTC; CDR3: CASSLVMETQYF
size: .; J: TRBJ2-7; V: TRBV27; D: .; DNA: TGTGCCAGCAGTTTCAGGGGCCCGGGCTACGAGCAGTACTTC; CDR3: CASSFRGPGYEQYF
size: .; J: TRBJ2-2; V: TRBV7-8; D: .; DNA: TGTGCCAGCAGCCACATCATACAGGGGAACACCGGGGAGCTGTTTTTT; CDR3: CASSHIIQGNTGELFF
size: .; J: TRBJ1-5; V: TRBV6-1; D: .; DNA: TGTGCCAGCAGTGAGCGGGAATATCAGCCCCAGCATTTT; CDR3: CASSEREYQPQHF
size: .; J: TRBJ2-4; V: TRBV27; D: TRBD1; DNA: TGTGCCAGCAGTTTATCGGCAGGGGGCTCCGCTGGGGCCAAAAACATTCAGTACTTC; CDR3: CASSLSAGGSAGAKNIQYF
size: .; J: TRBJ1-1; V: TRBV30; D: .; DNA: TGTGCCTGGAGTGTAAACAGGGTCGCTGAAGCTTTCTTT; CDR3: CAWSVNRVAEAFF
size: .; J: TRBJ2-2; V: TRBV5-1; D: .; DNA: TGCGCCAGCAGCTTGGCGGCTTCGAACACCGGGGAGCTGTTTTTT; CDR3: CASSLAASNTGELFF
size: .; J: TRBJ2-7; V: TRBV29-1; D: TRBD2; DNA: TGCAGCGCTGGGGGTTCTAGCGGCGAGCAGTACTTC; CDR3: CSAGGSSGEQYF
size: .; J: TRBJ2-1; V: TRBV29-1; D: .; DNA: TGCAGCGTTAGGGCCGTTGGGAATGAGCAGTTCTTC; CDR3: CSVRAVGNEQFF
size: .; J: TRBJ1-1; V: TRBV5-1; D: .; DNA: TGCGCCAGCTTTGACCCTAACACTGAAGCTTTCTTT; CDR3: CASFDPNTEAFF
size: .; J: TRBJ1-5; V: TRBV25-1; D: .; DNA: TGTGCCAGCAGTAAGCAGGGGTCTAGCAATCAGCCCCAGCATTTT; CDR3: CASSKQGSSNQPQHF
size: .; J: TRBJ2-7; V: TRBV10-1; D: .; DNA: TGCGCCAGCAGTGAGATGGGGGGCGCGGGCGAGCAGTACTTC; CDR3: CASSEMGGAGEQYF
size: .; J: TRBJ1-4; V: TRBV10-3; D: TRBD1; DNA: TGTGCCATCAGTCAATTCGGACAGGGGGGGGTAAAACTGTTTTTT; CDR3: CAISQFGQGGVKLFF
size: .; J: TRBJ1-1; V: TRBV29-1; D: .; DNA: TGCAGCGCTATCTTAGTCAGGGGCACTGAAGCTTTCTTT; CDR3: CSAILVRGTEAFF
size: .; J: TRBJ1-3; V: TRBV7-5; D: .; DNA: TGTGCCAGAAGCTTATTTTTTTCGGACGGAAACACCATATATTTT; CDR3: CARSLFFSDGNTIYF
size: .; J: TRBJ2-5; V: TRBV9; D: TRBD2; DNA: TGTGCCAGCAGCGTAGAGGCCCGGGGGGGACAAGAGACCCAGTACTTC; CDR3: CASSVEARGGQETQYF
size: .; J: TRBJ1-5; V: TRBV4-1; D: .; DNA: TGCGCCAGCAGCCAAGGCTTGGGCAGTACCGAGGTGGATCAGCCCCAGCATTTT; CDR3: CASSQGLGSTEVDQPQHF
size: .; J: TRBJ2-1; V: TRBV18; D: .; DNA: TGTGCCAGCTCACCACGCTACAATGAGCAGTTCTTC; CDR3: CASSPRYNEQFF
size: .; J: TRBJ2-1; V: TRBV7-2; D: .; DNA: TGTGCCAGCAGCTTAGGTCTAGCAAATGAGCAGTTCTTC; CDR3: CASSLGLANEQFF
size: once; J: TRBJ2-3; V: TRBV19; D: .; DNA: TGTGCCAGTAGTCCCCAGGGGGATACGCAGTATTTT; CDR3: CASSPQGDTQYF
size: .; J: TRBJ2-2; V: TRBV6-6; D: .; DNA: TGTGCCAGCAGTTCCTCCTCTGGGAGGCCCGGGGAGCTGTTTTTT; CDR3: CASSSSSGRPGELFF
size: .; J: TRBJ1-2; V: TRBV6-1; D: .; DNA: TGTGCCAGCAGTGAATTTAACCCCTACACCTTC; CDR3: CASSEFNPYTF
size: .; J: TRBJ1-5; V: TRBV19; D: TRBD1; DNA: TGTGCCAGTACCAACAGGGGCCGAGGATATAGCAATCAGCCCCAGCATTTT; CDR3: CASTNRGRGYSNQPQHF
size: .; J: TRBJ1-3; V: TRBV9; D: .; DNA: TGTGCCAGCAGCTCCGGACGGGCAAACACCATATATTTT; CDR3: CASSSGRANTIYF
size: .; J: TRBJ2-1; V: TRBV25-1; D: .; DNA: TGTGCCAGCAGTGAACCCGTCGGGGCGGATGAGCAGTTCTTC; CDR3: CASSEPVGADEQFF
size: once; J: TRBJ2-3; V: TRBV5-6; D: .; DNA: TGTGCCAGCAGCTTGGCCAAGGGGGGCTGGGGAGATACGCAGTATTTT; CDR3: CASSLAKGGWGDTQYF
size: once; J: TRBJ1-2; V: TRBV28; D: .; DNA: TGTGCCAGCAGTGGGACCCGACACCTCCTATATCGCTACACCTTC; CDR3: CASSGTRHLLYRYTF
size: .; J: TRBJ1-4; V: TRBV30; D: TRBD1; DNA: TGTGCCTGGGCTGGCCGGACAGGGACTAATGAAAAACTGTTTTTT; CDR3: CAWAGRTGTNEKLFF
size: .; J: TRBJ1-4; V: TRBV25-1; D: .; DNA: TGTGCCAGCAGTGCAGCCCGGGCCACTACTGAAAAACTGTTTTTT; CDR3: CASSAARATTEKLFF
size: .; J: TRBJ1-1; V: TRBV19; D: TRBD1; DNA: TGTGCCAGTAGTAGGGACAGGGGGAACACTGAAGCTTTCTTT; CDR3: CASSRDRGNTEAFF
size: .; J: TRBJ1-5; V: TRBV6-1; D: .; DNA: TGTGCCAGCAGTGAAATGGGTCAGGGTTGGGGCCAGCCCCAGCATTTT; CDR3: CASSEMGQGWGQPQHF
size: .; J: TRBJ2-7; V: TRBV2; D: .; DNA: TGTGCCAGCACTCGTGGACCCCCCTACGAGCAGTACTTC; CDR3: CASTRGPPYEQYF
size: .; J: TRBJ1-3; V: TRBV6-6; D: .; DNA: TGTGCCAGCAGTTACACGGGGGACACCATATATTTT; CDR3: CASSYTGDTIYF
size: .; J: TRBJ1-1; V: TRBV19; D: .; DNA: TGTGCCAGTAGTAAAACAGAGAACACTGAAGCTTTCTTT; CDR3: CASSKTENTEAFF
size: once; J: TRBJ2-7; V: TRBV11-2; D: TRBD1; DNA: TGTGCCAGCAGCCTTCGACAGGGGCCCCACTACGAGCAGTACTTC; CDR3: CASSLRQGPHYEQYF
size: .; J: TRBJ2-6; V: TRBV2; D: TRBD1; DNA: TGTGCCAGCAGATATCCGGGACAGGGTCTATCTGGGGCCAACGTCCTGACTTTC; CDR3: CASRYPGQGLSGANVLTF
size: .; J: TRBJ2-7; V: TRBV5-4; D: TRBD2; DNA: TGTGCCACCCAGAAAACGCGGGAGCACTACGAGCAGTACTTC; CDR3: CATQKTREHYEQYF
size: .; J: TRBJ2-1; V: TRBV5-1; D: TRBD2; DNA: TGCGCCAGCAGAATAAGCGGGGGGGTATCCGATGAGCAGTTCTTC; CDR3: CASRISGGVSDEQFF
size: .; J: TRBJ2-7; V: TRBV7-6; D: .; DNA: TGTGCCAGCAGCTTAGGGGAACCCTACGAGCAGTACTTC; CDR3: CASSLGEPYEQYF
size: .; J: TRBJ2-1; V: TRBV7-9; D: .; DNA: TGTGCCAGCAGCTTAGGGTACGATGAGCAGTTCTTC; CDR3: CASSLGYDEQFF
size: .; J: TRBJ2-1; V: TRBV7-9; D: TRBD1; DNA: TGTGCCAGCAGCTATTGGGACAGGGGGGGTGAGCAGTTCTTC; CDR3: CASSYWDRGGEQFF
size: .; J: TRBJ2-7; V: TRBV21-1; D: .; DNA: TGTGCCACTGTGGGCTTCCTCTACGAGCAGTACTTC; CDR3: CATVGFLYEQYF
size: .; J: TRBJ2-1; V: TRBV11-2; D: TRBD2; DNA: TGTGCCAGCAGCTTACTAGCGGGAGGGTTATACAATGAGCAGTTCTTC; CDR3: CASSLLAGGLYNEQFF
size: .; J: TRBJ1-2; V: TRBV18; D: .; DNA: TGTGCCAGCTCACCTCCGACAGAGGGCTACACCTTC; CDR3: CASSPPTEGYTF
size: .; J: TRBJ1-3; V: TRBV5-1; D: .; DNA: TGCGCCAGCAGCCTGGAGGTATTCGCTGGAAACACCATATATTTT; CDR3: CASSLEVFAGNTIYF
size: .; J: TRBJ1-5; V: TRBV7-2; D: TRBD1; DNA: TGTGCCAGCAGCTCCCGATCAGGGGGAGATCAGCCCCAGCATTTT; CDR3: CASSSRSGGDQPQHF
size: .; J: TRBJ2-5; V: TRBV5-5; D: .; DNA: TGTGCCAGCAGCTTGGGAGGGGAGCAGACCCAGTACTTC; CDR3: CASSLGGEQTQYF